This T cell receptor beta chain came from a study of cytomegalovirus exposure and HLA in healthy donors (dated by TCRdb to 2017 to 2019). At the level of the whole study: In an earlier analysis of roughly 500 of the donors, 250 to 350 Gb of sequence data and just under 120 million unique TCR beta sequences from about 190 million T cells were reported. Around 320 gigabases of sequencing data and 70 million to 100 million unique TCR sequences were included in an early release covering 550 to 650 HLA-typed donors. The genetic ancestry cluster associated with self-reported Caucasian donors included roughly 84% of the 300 to 450 genotyped donors. The study was designed to test whether signatures of past pathogen exposure could be identified by cataloging public T cell receptors. The study profiled the T cell repertoires of 666 subjects by immunosequencing and related them to cytomegalovirus serostatus. A separate validation cohort of approximately 120 different subjects was used in addition to the 666-subject first cohort. The study combined high-throughput TCR immunosequencing, statistical association of individual TCRs with disease status, and machine learning to predict cytomegalovirus infection status. A later analysis re-analyzed previously published TCR beta repertoires from roughly 630 donors and added high-resolution HLA genotyping to study TCR occurrence patterns. In the later analysis, no new phenotypic data were used to find candidate immune exposures; instead, reliance was placed on TCR beta sequences and their occurrence across donors. In an earlier analysis of around 540 of the donors, high-throughput TCR beta sequencing was used to judge whether each TCR beta V gene segment behaved as functional or pseudogenic. Donor age, sex, ethnicity and CMV serostatus were compiled alongside the repertoire data. A later genetic analysis took genome-wide SNP genotypes for about 65% of the 666 donors and used that subset as a discovery cohort. Every repertoire in the discovery cohort had been generated on one and the same sequencing platform. HLA typing included class I and class II loci at four-digit resolution. Typing coverage varied by locus: roughly 629-640 donors for A, B, C, DRB1 and DQB1; more than 500 for DQA1; around 570 for DPA1; 450 to 480 for DPB1. Roughly five DR-DQ haplotypes were treated as single units for association and clustering because of strong linkage in the cohort. Among roughly 400 genotyped donors of the cohort, an average of roughly 230,000 unique TCR beta nucleotide sequences was sequenced per donor, of which approximately 19% were non-productive.

The study at large found these results: Roughly uniform sequencing depth across donors was assumed in presence/absence analyses, although this assumption may not hold. In a later genetic analysis, a missense DCLRE1C variant was associated with V-gene and J-gene trimming of TCR beta chains, and the association was replicated in an independent cohort. A few of the identified cytomegalovirus-associated TCR beta chains were confirmed in vitro to be specific for cytomegalovirus antigens. In a later analysis, the rate of TCR association differed among HLA loci, with DRB1 alleles having the most associated TCRs and HLA-C alleles having the fewest. A group of highly shared sequence variants was considered likely to be a technical artifact of the sequencing pipeline. Linkage disequilibrium might explain the correlated functional status among segregating V segments, but an unknown experimental factor could not be excluded. A total of 150 to 200 TCR beta chains were listed by the study as associated with cytomegalovirus. The classifier was reported to diagnose cytomegalovirus status with high specificity and sensitivity in both the original cohort and the validation cohort. A further reported finding was that TCR beta sequences accurately predicted the HLA-A and HLA-B alleles for most subjects in the first cohort. Compared with equally common non-associated chains, HLA-associated TCR beta chains in a later analysis were more clonally expanded and had lower generation probabilities. In a later analysis, 15,000 to 20,000 TCR beta sequences were associated with specific HLA alleles at a false discovery rate of 0.05. Because counts were too low, more than 15 rarely observed V segments, including chromosome 9 orphons, were excluded from the earlier analysis of several hundred of the donors. The authors suggested that the approach could potentially be extended to other disease states and immunological phenotypes. When HLA alleles, especially DR and DQ, strongly co-occurred, attributing TCR associations to individual alleles was difficult. Some IMGT-functional V segments, including TRBV6-2 and TRBV6-3, could not be told apart with the 87-base-pair reads, so those segments were excluded. Several of the top co-occurrence clusters appeared to be linked to parvovirus B19, influenza, CMV and Epstein-Barr virus, according to a later analysis. According to a later analysis, most CMV-associated TCR beta chains appeared to be HLA-restricted, and the HLA associations seemed to be driven largely by CMV exposure. Because HLA typing was unavailable for some donors at each locus, only the typed subset was used in association tests. Immune exposure information for the cohort was limited to CMV serostatus. In a later genetic analysis, fewer N-insertions in productive TCRs were reported among donors in an Asian-associated ancestry cluster than the roughly 640-donor mean. Most TCR sequences were seen in very few donors, while some public TCRs were found in many individuals. Only TCR beta chains were sequenced in this cohort, and the absence of alpha or paired-chain data limited detectable features. An earlier analysis of some 590 of the donors showed that most TCR beta V segments appeared in productive rearrangements either about 87% or about 30% of the time, which broadly matched IMGT annotations.

Libraries were made using the immunoSEQ multiplex PCR assay. A mixture of 60 forward primers for TCR Vbeta segments and 13 reverse primers for TCR Jbeta segments was used in the multiplex PCR. A multiplex PCR assay on genomic DNA amplified the CDR3 region of rearranged TCR beta genes. The amplified TCR beta libraries were sequenced on the Illumina HiSeq System as 87-base-pair reads. From the authors' description of their analysis: A later analysis counted 65 million to 90 million unique TCR beta chains across the 666 repertoires, and some 12 million of these chains were shared by at least two donors. Raw reads were error-corrected and collapsed into unique sequences with a nearest-neighbor algorithm that merged closely related sequences to remove PCR and sequencing errors. To assign V, D and J gene segments, CDR3 sequences were aligned to IMGT reference sequences. For a sequence to be retained, a match of at least six nucleotides to both a V gene segment and a J gene segment was required. Rearrangements were called productive when the CDR3 lacked stop codons and stayed in frame with V and J; all others were non-productive. Following IMGT convention, CDR3 was defined as the stretch from the second conserved V-encoded cysteine up to the conserved J-encoded phenylalanine. In an earlier analysis of 587 of the donors, sequences lacking an unambiguous match to a single V gene segment were excluded. In an earlier analysis of several hundred of the donors, V segments were called functional above 56.7% productive rearrangements and were called segregating when the between-donor standard deviation exceeded 5%. A statistical classification framework was built for diagnosing cytomegalovirus status from the catalog of TCR beta chain sequences. In a later analysis, V and J genes were assigned by comparing TCR nucleotide sequences against IMGT/GENE-DB human TR gene sequences. A later analysis assigned CDR3 sequences and most-parsimonious VDJ recombination scenarios with the TCRdist pipeline. In a later analysis, each TCR beta chain was defined by its CDR3 amino acid sequence together with its V-gene family, and reads without a unique V-gene family were excluded. As a way to deal with suspected cross-contamination and a sequencing artifact, a later analysis dropped hundreds of nucleotide sequences that were highly shared and had low generation probability. For each public chain, a later analysis derived a clonal expansion index from normalized ranks of inferred template counts within each repertoire. In a later analysis, generation probabilities were computed with a VDJ recombination model fitted to out-of-frame rearrangements, and the resulting probabilities were checked against IGoR. In a later analysis, hypergeometric tests were used to score TCR-TCR, TCR-HLA and TCR-CMV co-occurrence, with a repertoire-size bias correction applied to TCR pairs. To estimate false discovery rates, a later analysis permuted the HLA or CMV assignments 20 times. In a later analysis, co-occurring TCRs were grouped using DBSCAN, with TCRdist sequence similarity added in when clustering inside HLA-allele-positive subsets. Repertoires with fewer than 30,000 or more than 120,000 public chains were left out of co-occurrence clustering, as were five repertoires with anomalous nucleotide sharing. TCRdb's version of the immuneACCESS table is confined to in-frame rearrangements and falls short of the full clone set. An unresolved V gene accounts for under half of the shortfall where checked; the remainder is of unknown origin. D and trimming were read from the DNA, whereas the V and J calls and clone size are those reported in that table. Present in this sample are around 130,000 clones, approximately 72% of which were seen just once. The ten largest clonotypes hold about 1.5% of the sample.

Remarks on this clone: Its specific antigen is unknown. Base qualities are not recorded, but no much larger clone differs from it by a single base.

In the germline V gene, CDR1 corresponds to MNHNS and CDR2 to SASEGT. Its CDR3 holds 17 amino acids, cysteine through phenylalanine. Left in the record is the CDR3 DNA by itself, 51 bases read in frame from the first base. V is cut back by 3 bases and J by 7 bases, with 12 bases in the junction unmatched. The cohort consisted of 670 or so healthy bone marrow donors. At the time of sampling, every cohort member was nominally healthy, though immune exposures that went unrecorded were likely present. The donor was CMV seronegative and was included in the group of hundreds of seronegative cohort members. A peripheral blood sample was provided by each donor, and peripheral blood mononuclear cells were used for TCR beta sequencing. The Qiagen DNeasy Blood Extraction Kit was used to extract genomic DNA from the blood cell samples.

The receptor comes from a young man in good health and CMV-seronegative. The sequenced sample was PBMCs. The chain is assembled from TRBV6-1 and TRBJ2-7; TRBD2 aligns with 13 central bases. The CDR3 region reads CASSDQGAGLAGSEQYF. DNA sequence: TGTGCCAGCAGTGATCAGGGGGCGGGACTAGCGGGAAGTGAGCAGTACTTC.